This entry lists 20 T cell receptor beta chains sequenced from one sample in a study of blood T cell repertoires in COVID-19. Assay: immunoSEQ multiplex PCR; the TCRdb copy retains only in-frame clones and omits some. The sample records tens of thousands of clones, roughly 90% being singletons. Sample: peripheral blood. These receptors were obtained from a man between 65 and 85 years old with acute or convalescent COVID-19.

The rearrangement links TRBV28 to TRBJ1-3; 7 bases map to TRBD1. The CDR3 sequence is 16 residues long. Germline lookup yields CDR1 MDHEN and CDR2 SYDVKM. V lost 2 bases and J lost 0; bases outside the gene matches: 4. The CDR3 protein is CASSLRTGPSGNTIYF. The CDR3 region has the DNA TGTGCCAGCAGTTTACGGACAGGCCCCTCTGGAAACACCATATATTTT.

V gene TRBV7-9 combines with J gene TRBJ1-4; D is unresolved. The germline gives CDR1 SEHNR, CDR2 FQNEAQ (reference sequence). The CDR3 loop spans 13 amino acids. The V end was cut by 3 bases, the J end by 6 bases, with 8 bases between. The CDR3: CASSFRLDEKLFF. The CDR3 bases are TGTGCCAGCAGCTTTAGACTCGATGAAAAACTGTTTTTT. Using reference TRBV7-9 and TRBJ1-4 for the parts outside the CDR3, the full variable domain is DTGVSQNPRHKITKRGQNVTFRCDPISEHNRLYWYRQTLGQGPEFLTYFQNEAQLEKSRLLSDRFSAERPKGSFSTLEIQRTEQGDSAMYLCASSFRLDEKLFFGSGTQLSVL.

This clone came up a few times. The rearrangement links TRBV25-1 to TRBJ2-7, with a possible D match to TRBD1 (5 bases). The germline gives CDR1 MGHDK, CDR2 SYGVNS. CDR3 size: 14 residues. Between the trimmed V and J ends, which lost 1 base and 5 bases, there was a span of 12 bases. The CDR3 DNA sequence: TGTGCCAGCAGTGAATTCGGTCAGACAGACGAGCAGTACTTC. Amino acids: CASSEFGQTDEQYF.

The chain has TRBV24-1 and TRBJ2-1; TRBD2 matches at 10 bases. The germline gives CDR1 KGHDR, CDR2 SFDVKD. The CDR3 is 19 amino acids. V dropped 7 bases and J dropped 5; count of bases not matched to a gene: 19. This CDR3 is CATSPAAGDSGRANNEQFF. For the CDR3, the DNA is TGTGCCACCAGCCCCGCCGCAGGGGACAGCGGGAGGGCCAACAATGAGCAGTTCTTC.

The V call is TRBV7-2, the J call TRBJ2-6; possible D gene TRBD2, 5 bases. Trimming removed 6 bases at V and 1 base at J, with 10 bases between. The CDR3 is made up of 15 amino acids. Germline CDR1 and CDR2: SGHTA and FQGNSA. Written as DNA, the CDR3 is TGTGCCAGCAGAACGTCGGGGTCTGGGGCCAACGTCCTGACTTTC. It is translated as CASRTSGSGANVLTF.

The chain joins TRBV6-5 to TRBJ2-7; D might be TRBD1 (5 bases). The CDR3 totals 14 residues. V was pared by 6 bases and J by 0 bases, with 12 bases between. Germline loops: CDR1 MNHEY, CDR2 SVGAGI. The CDR3 nucleotides read TGTGCCAGCAGACAGGTTTATAGCTCCTACGAGCAGTACTTC. It is translated as CASRQVYSSYEQYF.

This sequence joins TRBV15 and TRBJ1-2; 7 bases agree with TRBD1. CDR1 and CDR2 from the germline V gene are LNHNV and YYDKDF (reference sequence). With 3 bases clipped from V and 6 bases from J, the junction kept 7 bases outside the gene matches. The CDR3 is made up of 14 amino acids. The CDR3 loop is CATSSRGRKDGYTF. The CDR3, as DNA: TGTGCCACCAGCAGCAGGGGGAGAAAGGATGGCTACACCTTC.

The rearrangement uses TRBV5-1 and TRBJ2-7; 7 bases line up with TRBD2. CDR3 size: 15 residues. CDR1 is SGHRS, CDR2 YFSETQ, per germline. J lost 5 bases, V lost 4 bases, and 12 bases had no gene match. The CDR3 spells CASSPPGLLVHEQYF. The CDR3 DNA is TGCGCCAGCAGCCCACCGGGACTACTAGTTCACGAGCAGTACTTC.

V and J are TRBV6-2 or TRBV6-3 and TRBJ2-7, with TRBD2 identical over 11 bases. This CDR3 has 14 amino acids. Germline CDR1 and CDR2: MNHEY and SVGEGT. V shed 2 bases and J 7 bases; nucleotides not matched to a gene: 4. CDR3: CASSYGLAGGEQYF. CDR3 coding DNA: TGTGCCAGCAGTTACGGGCTAGCGGGAGGTGAGCAGTACTTC.

Only one count was recorded for this clone. CDR3 coding DNA: TGTGCCAGCAGCTTCCTCCGGGGGAACACTGAAGCTTTCTTT. Translation: CASSFLRGNTEAFF. This chain joins TRBV7-8 and TRBJ1-1; D ambiguous. This CDR3 comprises 14 residues. Looked up from germline, CDR1 is SGHVS and CDR2 is FQNEAQ. The ends were cut back, 3 bases at V and 1 base at J, with 9 bases in the middle.

The chain links TRBV29-1 to TRBJ1-2; possible D gene TRBD1, 6 bases. V was cut by 0 bases and J by 5 bases, with 13 bases left in between. CDR1 SQVTM and CDR2 ANQGSEA come from the germline V gene. The CDR3 length is 14 residues. CDR3 nucleotide sequence: TGCAGCGTTGAAGATCTTAGGACAGATTATGGCTACACCTTC. Amino acid sequence: CSVEDLRTDYGYTF.

Here the CDR3 reads CASSPSGDGNEQFF. DNA for the CDR3: TGTGCCAGCAGCCCATCCGGGGATGGGAATGAGCAGTTCTTC. The chain couples TRBV7-3 to TRBJ2-1, with D perhaps TRBD2 (5 bases). This CDR3 spans 14 amino acids. V shed 5 bases and J shed 7 bases, with 15 bases lying between them. The germline CDR1 and CDR2 sequences are SGHTA and FQGTGA.

V and J are TRBV5-1 and TRBJ1-1; D is undetermined. The ends were cut back, 0 bases at V and 2 bases at J, with 8 bases in the middle. The CDR3 extends over 14 amino acids. Looked up from germline, CDR1 is SGHRS and CDR2 is YFSETQ. This CDR3 reads CASSLDGRNTEAFF. CDR3 nucleotide sequence: TGCGCCAGCAGCTTGGATGGCAGAAACACTGAAGCTTTCTTT. The full variable domain, its missing parts supplied by reference TRBV5-1 and TRBJ1-1, is KAGVTQTPRYLIKTRGQQVTLSCSPISGHRSVSWYQQTPGQGLQFLFEYFSETQRNKGNFPGRFSGRQFSNSRSEMNVSTLELGDSALYLCASSLDGRNTEAFFGQGTRLTVV.

This chain joins TRBV3-1 (or the pseudogene TRBV3-2) and TRBJ1-3, with unresolved D. Germline values: CDR1 LGHDT, CDR2 YNNKEL (reference sequence). The CDR3 totals 13 residues. Trimming shortened V by 8 bases and J by 0 bases, and 8 bases separated the two germline ends. The CDR3 coding sequence is TGTGCCAGCCTTGGACTCTCTGGAAACACCATATATTTT. Translation: CASLGLSGNTIYF.

The genes are TRBV7-2 and TRBJ2-1; 8 nucleotides line up with TRBD2. Trimming at V came to 6 bases and at J to 8 bases, leaving 9 bases not matched to a gene. The length of the CDR3 is 14 residues. Germline assignment: CDR1 SGHTA and CDR2 FQGNSA. The chain's CDR3 is CASRSAGGTYEQFF. The CDR3 DNA sequence: TGTGCCAGCAGGTCGGCGGGAGGTACGTATGAGCAGTTCTTC.

The V gene is TRBV10-3, the J gene TRBJ1-1; 7 bases agree with TRBD1. J gave up 2 bases and V 5 bases, and 8 bases lay outside the gene matches. The CDR3 is 15 amino acids. Per germline, CDR1 ENHRY and CDR2 SYGVKD. The CDR3 spells CAISSPYRGNTEAFF. CDR3 nucleotides: TGTGCCATCAGTTCCCCTTACAGGGGAAACACTGAAGCTTTCTTT.

The sample holds one count of this clone. The gene calls are TRBV10-3 and TRBJ1-2, with 7 bases identical to TRBD1. Per the germline V gene, CDR1 is ENHRY and CDR2 is SYGVKD. CDR3 length: 17 residues. Germline trimming cut 0 bases from V and 2 bases from J; bases unmatched to any gene: 9. This CDR3 is CAISESTGPKGNYGYTF. CDR3 in DNA: TGTGCCATCAGTGAGTCGACAGGGCCCAAGGGGAACTATGGCTACACCTTC.

This sequence joins TRBV28 and TRBJ2-7, with TRBD1 identical over 7 bases. The CDR3 runs 12 residues. Germline assignment: CDR1 MDHEN and CDR2 SYDVKM. The V segment lost 5 bases and the J segment 7 bases; nucleotides outside the gene matches: 5. The CDR3 region has the DNA TGTGCCAGCAGTCTGACAGGGAAAGAGCAGTACTTC. It is translated as CASSLTGKEQYF. The variable domain in full, with the rest retrieved from reference TRBV28 and TRBJ2-7, is DVKVTQSSRYLVKRTGEKVFLECVQDMDHENMFWYRQDPGLGLRLIYFSYDVKMKEKGDIPEGYSVSREKKERFSLILESASTNQTSMYLCASSLTGKEQYFGPGTRLTVT.

The rearrangement links TRBV14 to TRBJ2-7, with 8 bases that match TRBD1. Per the germline V gene, CDR1 is SGHDN and CDR2 is FVKESK. The CDR3 is made up of 15 amino acids. After removal of 2 bases from V and 2 bases from J, the junction contained 5 bases not matched to a gene. The CDR3 bases are TGTGCCAGCAGCCAAATAACAGGGGGACCCTACGAGCAGTACTTC. Translation: CASSQITGGPYEQYF.

This chain uses TRBV3-1 (or the pseudogene TRBV3-2) with TRBJ2-7; the match to TRBD2 covers 14 bases. Germline V gene data show CDR1 as LGHDT and CDR2 as YNNKEL (reference sequence). The CDR3 runs to 16 residues. The junction had 6 bases not matched to a gene; V was cut back by 1 base and J by 7 bases. The chain's CDR3 is CASSQVGGTSGGEQYF. The CDR3 bases are TGTGCCAGCAGCCAAGTCGGCGGGACTAGCGGGGGAGAGCAGTACTTC.